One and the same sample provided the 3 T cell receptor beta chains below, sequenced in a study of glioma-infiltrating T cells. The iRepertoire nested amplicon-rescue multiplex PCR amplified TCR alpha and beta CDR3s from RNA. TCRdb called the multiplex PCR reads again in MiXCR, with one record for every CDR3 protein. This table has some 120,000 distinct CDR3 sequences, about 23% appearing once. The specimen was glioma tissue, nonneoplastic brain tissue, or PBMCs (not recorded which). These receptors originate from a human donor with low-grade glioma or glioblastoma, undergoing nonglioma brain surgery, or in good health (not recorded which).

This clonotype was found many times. The CDR3 loop is CASSQVRDSNQPQHF. CDR3 DNA: TGTGCCAGCAGCCAAGTTCGGGATAGCAATCAGCCCCAGCATTTT. V and J are TRBV4-2 and TRBJ1-5; D call uncertain. This CDR3 is built from 15 residues. CDR1 LGHNA and CDR2 YNFKEQ come from the germline V gene. Trimming shortened V by 1 base and J by 0 bases, and 7 bases separated the two germline ends.

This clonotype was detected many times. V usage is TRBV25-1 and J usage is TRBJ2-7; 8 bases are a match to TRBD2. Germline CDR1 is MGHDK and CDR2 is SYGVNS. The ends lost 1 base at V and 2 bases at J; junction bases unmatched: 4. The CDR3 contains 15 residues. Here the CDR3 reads CASSEWGSGAYEQYF. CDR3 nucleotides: TGTGCCAGCAGTGAATGGGGTAGCGGGGCCTACGAGCAGTACTTC.

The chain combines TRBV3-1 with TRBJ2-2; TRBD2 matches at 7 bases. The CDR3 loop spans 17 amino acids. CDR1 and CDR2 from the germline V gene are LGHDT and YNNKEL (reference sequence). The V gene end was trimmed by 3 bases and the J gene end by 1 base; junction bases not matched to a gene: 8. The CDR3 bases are TGTGCCAGCAGCCACTTAACTCGCGGGGGGAACACCGGGGAGCTGTTTTTT. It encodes CASSHLTRGGNTGELFF.